The 20 T cell receptor beta chains reported below all come from one sample, sequenced in a study of sequential checkpoint blockade in melanoma. The sample's treatment: randomized to nivolumab then ipilimumab (arm A) or the reverse (arm B). The repertoire was sequenced with immunoSEQ multiplex PCR; TCRdb's copy has only in-frame clones and lacks some. The sample has some 10,000 clones; about 80% are singletons. Sample: CD8+ T cells sorted from blood (inferred from file names), taken from a patient given nivolumab and ipilimumab in sequence. The source of these receptors is a human donor with melanoma.

V usage is TRBV19 and J usage is TRBJ1-5, with D unresolved. Germline CDR1 reads LNHDA; CDR2 reads SQIVND (reference sequence). The CDR3 covers 13 residues. With 7 bases removed from V and 1 base from J, the gap between germline ends came to 8 bases. The CDR3 sequence: CASNGGSNQPQHF. DNA for the CDR3: TGTGCCAGTAACGGAGGAAGCAATCAGCCCCAGCATTTT. Looking up the rest from reference TRBV19 and TRBJ1-5 gives the full variable domain: DGGITQSPKYLFRKEGQNVTLSCEQNLNHDAMYWYRQDPGQGLRLIYYSQIVNDFQKGDIAEGYSVSREKKESFPLTVTSAQKNPTAFYLCASNGGSNQPQHFGDGTRLSIL.

There are a few counts of this clone. The gene calls are TRBV30 and TRBJ1-2; the match to TRBD1 covers 7 bases. Per germline, CDR1 GTSNPN and CDR2 SVGIG (reference sequence). The V and J ends lost 7 bases and 4 bases, in that order; junction bases with no gene match: 0. The CDR3 is 10 residues long. CDR3 coding DNA: TGTGCCTACAGGGGCTATGGCTACACCTTC. Protein product: CAYRGYGYTF.

The chain combines TRBV30 with TRBJ2-1; TRBD1 is a possible D gene (5 bases). The CDR3 has 14 amino acids. Trimming shortened V by 2 bases and J by 0 bases, and 8 bases separated the two germline ends. Per the germline V gene, CDR1 is GTSNPN and CDR2 is SVGIG (reference sequence). The chain's CDR3 is CAWSHQGSYNEQFF. CDR3 DNA: TGTGCCTGGAGTCACCAGGGCTCCTACAATGAGCAGTTCTTC.

This chain uses TRBV19 with TRBJ1-2; 8 bases map to TRBD1. Germline-derived CDR1 and CDR2 are LNHDA and SQIVND (reference sequence). The trim removed 4 bases at V and 8 bases at J, leaving 12 bases unmatched. The CDR3 sequence is 15 residues long. The CDR3 here is CASSTWDRLRQGYTF. As DNA, the CDR3 is TGTGCCAGTAGTACATGGGACAGGCTACGACAGGGCTACACCTTC. The full variable domain, completed using reference TRBV19 and TRBJ1-2, is DGGITQSPKYLFRKEGQNVTLSCEQNLNHDAMYWYRQDPGQGLRLIYYSQIVNDFQKGDIAEGYSVSREKKESFPLTVTSAQKNPTAFYLCASSTWDRLRQGYTFGSGTRLTVV.

The chain recombines TRBV30 with TRBJ1-2; no clear D gene. CDR1 and CDR2 from the germline V gene are GTSNPN and SVGIG (reference sequence). Trimming pared 0 bases from V and 2 bases from J, leaving 19 bases between. The CDR3 spans 17 residues. The CDR3 here is CAWSVRGSRLTNYGYTF. The DNA of the CDR3 is TGTGCCTGGAGTGTACGAGGCAGTCGATTAACGAACTATGGCTACACCTTC.

The chain joins TRBV29-1 to TRBJ1-2; 9 bases line up with TRBD1. The V and J ends lost 1 base and 1 base, in that order; junction bases with no gene match: 13. The CDR3 length is 18 residues. In germline, CDR1 is SQVTM, CDR2 ANQGSEA. CDR3: CSVEGPAGTGHSNYGYTF. In DNA, the CDR3 is TGCAGCGTTGAAGGACCAGCCGGGACAGGGCATAGTAACTATGGCTACACCTTC.

This clone was observed once. This chain joins TRBV9 and TRBJ1-3; D unresolved. Deletions cut 1 base from V and 0 bases from J, with 11 bases between. The germline CDR1 and CDR2 sequences are SGDLS and YYNGEE. The CDR3 is 16 residues long. CDR3 nucleotide sequence: TGTGCCAGCAGCGTATATGAGGAGAGCTCTGGAAACACCATATATTTT. This sequence encodes CASSVYEESSGNTIYF.

This clone turned up a few times. This sequence joins TRBV29-1 and TRBJ2-7, with 7 bases lining up with TRBD2. The J segment lost 2 bases and the V segment lost 4 bases, leaving 2 bases of the junction unmatched. CDR3 length equals 12 residues. CDR1 and CDR2 (germline): SQVTM, ANQGSEA. CDR3 in amino acids: CSVGEGPYEQYF. Here the CDR3 DNA reads TGCAGCGTTGGGGAGGGCCCCTACGAGCAGTACTTC.

This clone was counted only a few times. This sequence joins TRBV6-1 and TRBJ1-5; TRBD1 aligns across 9 bases. This CDR3 contains 15 residues. V gave up 4 bases and J gave up 5 bases; unmatched junction bases: 6. Looked up from germline, CDR1 is MNHNS and CDR2 is SASEGT. The CDR3 nucleotides read TGTGCCAGCAGTGGAGACAGGGGGGACCATCAGCCCCAGCATTTT. This gives the protein CASSGDRGDHQPQHF.

V is TRBV6-9 and J is TRBJ2-5; 13 bases are a match to TRBD2. This CDR3 region has 15 residues. Germline-derived CDR1 and CDR2 are MNHGY and SVAAGI. The junction had 8 bases not matched to a gene; V was cut back by 4 bases and J by 9 bases. The CDR3 is CASSFPTSGRTPQYF. The CDR3 DNA reads as TGTGCCAGCAGTTTCCCGACTAGCGGGAGGACTCCCCAGTACTTC.

This clone was seen a few times. The chain employs TRBV14 and TRBJ1-6; no clear D. V was cut by 0 bases and J by 8 bases, with 11 bases left in between. The germline CDR1 and CDR2 sequences are SGHDN and FVKESK. The CDR3 is 15 amino acids. The chain's CDR3 is CASSQDPGRDSPLHF. In nucleotides, the CDR3 is TGTGCCAGCAGCCAAGACCCGGGGAGGGATTCACCCCTCCACTTT.

The rearrangement uses TRBV27 and TRBJ1-2, with D maybe TRBD1 (5 bases). This CDR3 comprises 13 residues. Germline V gene data show CDR1 as MNHEY and CDR2 as SMNVEV (reference sequence). Trimming shortened V by 3 bases and J by 7 bases, and 12 bases separated the two germline ends. The DNA for the CDR3 is TGTGCCAGCAGTTTTAGGGGTCTGGGTGGCTACACCTTC. Its translation is CASSFRGLGGYTF.

The chain employs TRBV10-3 and TRBJ2-7; 10 nucleotides align to TRBD2. Germline V gene data show CDR1 as ENHRY and CDR2 as SYGVKD. V lost 4 bases, J lost 2 bases, and 14 bases stayed unmatched. This CDR3 is 18 amino acids long. CDR3 in amino acids: CAISVASSGGAQAYEQYF. CDR3 DNA sequence: TGTGCCATCAGTGTAGCTTCTAGCGGGGGAGCTCAAGCCTACGAGCAGTACTTC.

The V and J genes are TRBV29-1 and TRBJ2-7; 9 bases line up with TRBD1. The germline V gene has CDR1 SQVTM and CDR2 ANQGSEA. Losses at the gene ends were 3 bases for V and 1 base for J; bases not matched to a gene: 4. This CDR3 spans 14 amino acids. CDR3 nucleotides: TGCAGCGTTGACGGACAGGGGACTTCCTACGAGCAGTACTTC. This codes for CSVDGQGTSYEQYF.

This clone was detected only once. The rearrangement joins TRBV7-9 to TRBJ2-2, with D tentatively TRBD1 (7 bases). V dropped 4 bases and J dropped 5 bases, with 14 bases sitting between them. CDR1 and CDR2 (germline): SEHNR, FQNEAQ (reference sequence). CDR3 length: 15 amino acids. The CDR3 here is CASSSRQGGTGELFF. CDR3 sequence (DNA): TGTGCCAGCAGCTCAAGACAGGGAGGAACCGGGGAGCTGTTTTTT. The whole variable domain, filled in from reference TRBV7-9 and TRBJ2-2, reads DTGVSQNPRHKITKRGQNVTFRCDPISEHNRLYWYRQTLGQGPEFLTYFQNEAQLEKSRLLSDRFSAERPKGSFSTLEIQRTEQGDSAMYLCASSSRQGGTGELFFGEGSRLTVL.

As regards this clone: In the same sample, other DNA sequences code for this CDR3. The chain combines TRBV9 with TRBJ2-5; D remains unclear. The CDR3 length is 12 residues. V lost 2 bases and J lost 1, with 3 bases in between. The germline V gene encodes CDR1 SGDLS and CDR2 YYNGEE. CDR3 protein: CASSVGQETQYF. The CDR3 coding sequence is TGTGCCAGCAGCGTCGGCCAAGAGACCCAGTACTTC.

The V call is TRBV19, the J call TRBJ2-5; 7 bases are shared with TRBD1. Trimming cost V 3 bases and J 7 bases; bases outside gene matches: 14. Germline V gene lookup returns CDR1 LNHDA and CDR2 SQIVND (reference sequence). This CDR3 is built from 16 residues. The CDR3 region is CASSILFGDGQVTQYF. CDR3 in DNA: TGTGCCAGTAGTATTTTGTTCGGGGACGGACAGGTGACCCAGTACTTC.

This chain links TRBV4-3 with TRBJ1-1; weak D call: TRBD1 (6 bases). The CDR3 consists of 14 residues. CDR1 is LGHNA and CDR2 is YSLEER in the germline V gene. Between the trimmed V and J ends, which lost 3 bases and 4 bases, there was a span of 12 bases. The CDR3 DNA follows: TGCGCCAGCAGCCAGGTTACAGGGTCCACTGAAGCTTTCTTT. This codes for CASSQVTGSTEAFF.

CDR3 in amino acids: CASSLGVGGGGNQPQHF. In DNA form, the CDR3 reads TGTGCCAGCAGCCTCGGGGTAGGGGGCGGTGGCAATCAGCCCCAGCATTTT. The chain has TRBV7-8 and TRBJ1-5; 7 nucleotides align to TRBD1. CDR3 length equals 17 residues. Germline CDR1 SGHVS, CDR2 FQNEAQ. The junction had 12 bases not matched to a gene; V was cut back by 5 bases and J by 2 bases. Using reference TRBV7-8 and TRBJ1-5 for the parts outside the CDR3, the full variable domain is GAGVSQSPRYKVAKRGQDVALRCDPISGHVSLFWYQQALGQGPEFLTYFQNEAQLDKSGLPSDRFFAERPEGSVSTLKIQRTQQEDSAVYLCASSLGVGGGGNQPQHFGDGTRLSIL.

J is TRBJ2-7 and V is TRBV4-1, with 8 positions matching TRBD1. Germline CDR1 and CDR2: MGHRA and YSYEKL. With 2 bases clipped from V and 2 bases from J, the junction kept 5 bases outside the gene matches. The CDR3 consists of 15 residues. CDR3 loop: CASSQLQTGAYEQYF. In nucleotides, the CDR3 is TGCGCCAGCAGCCAACTCCAGACAGGGGCCTACGAGCAGTACTTC.